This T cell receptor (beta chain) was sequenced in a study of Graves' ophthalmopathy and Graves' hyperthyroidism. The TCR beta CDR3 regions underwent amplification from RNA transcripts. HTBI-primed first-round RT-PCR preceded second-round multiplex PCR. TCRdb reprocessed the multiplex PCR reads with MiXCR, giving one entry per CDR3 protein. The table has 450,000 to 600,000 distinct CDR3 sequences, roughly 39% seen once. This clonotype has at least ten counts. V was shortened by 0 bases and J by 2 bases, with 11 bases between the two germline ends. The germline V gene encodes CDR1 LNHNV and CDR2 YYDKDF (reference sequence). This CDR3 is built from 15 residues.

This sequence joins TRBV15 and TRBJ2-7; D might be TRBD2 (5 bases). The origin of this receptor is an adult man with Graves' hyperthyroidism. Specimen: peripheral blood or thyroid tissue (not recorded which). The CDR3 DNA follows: TGTGCCACCAGCAGAGATCGATACGGGGCCTACGAGCAGTACTTC. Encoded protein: CATSRDRYGAYEQYF.